The 25 T cell receptor beta chains presented below share a single source sample, sequenced in a study of blood T cells in healthy people across ages. Sample-barcoded 5' priming and a J-beta primer mix drove a second PCR of roughly 6 to 12 cycles. Each CDR3 protein is one row after TCRdb ran MiXCR on the 5' RACE reads. The table lists 700,000 to 850,000 distinct CDR3 sequences, roughly 50% of them singletons. The source material was blood. The source of these receptors is an elderly man in good health.

This chain uses TRBV4-2 with TRBJ1-3, with D possibly matching TRBD1 (5 bases). The V end lost 0 bases, the J end lost 4 bases, and 10 bases lay between the germline ends. The CDR3 has 15 amino acids. The germline CDR1 and CDR2 sequences are LGHNA and YNFKEQ. The CDR3, as DNA: TGTGCCAGCAGCCAAGAAGGCAGGGAAGGAAACACCATATATTTT. Its protein is CASSQEGREGNTIYF.

The rearrangement uses TRBV11-2 and TRBJ1-1; no clear D gene. The CDR3 is 15 residues long. Germline V gives CDR1 SGHAT, CDR2 FQNNGV. Trimming left V 3 bases short and J 4 bases short, with 15 bases between. Written as DNA, the CDR3 is TGTGCCAGCAGCTTTCAGAGCCAGGTGGGCACTGAAGCTTTCTTT. It specifies CASSFQSQVGTEAFF.

V and J are TRBV20-1 and TRBJ2-5; the match to TRBD2 covers 12 bases. This CDR3 spans 14 amino acids. Per germline, CDR1 DFQATT and CDR2 SNEGSKA (reference sequence). V shed 3 bases and J 3 bases; nucleotides not matched to a gene: 2. The CDR3 loop is CSASTSGGKETQYF. CDR3 in DNA: TGCAGTGCTAGCACTAGCGGGGGGAAAGAGACCCAGTACTTC.

The chain recombines TRBV4-2 with TRBJ2-1, with 9 bases identical to TRBD2. The J segment lost 3 bases and the V segment lost 1 base, leaving 7 bases of the junction unmatched. The CDR3 has 17 amino acids. The germline CDR1 and CDR2 sequences are LGHNA and YNFKEQ. The CDR3 reads CASSQGETSGYYNEQFF. The CDR3 region has the DNA TGTGCCAGCAGCCAAGGGGAGACTAGCGGTTACTACAATGAGCAGTTCTTC.

This chain joins TRBV5-6 and TRBJ2-3; 10 bases line up with TRBD2. V lost 4 bases and J lost 4; bases outside the gene matches: 24. CDR1 is SGHDT and CDR2 is YYEEEE in the germline V gene. The CDR3 is 21 residues long. The CDR3 is CASSRTSGTSGLVRHADTQYF. As DNA, the CDR3 is TGTGCCAGCAGCCGGACTAGCGGAACCAGTGGGTTAGTCCGCCACGCAGATACGCAGTATTTT. Looking up the rest from reference TRBV5-6 and TRBJ2-3 gives the full variable domain: DAGVTQSPTHLIKTRGQQVTLRCSPKSGHDTVSWYQQALGQGPQFIFQYYEEEERQRGNFPDRFSGHQFPNYSSELNVNALLLGDSALYLCASSRTSGTSGLVRHADTQYFGPGTRLTVL.

This chain connects TRBV7-9 to TRBJ1-2; D is ambiguous. Germline CDR1 is SEHNR and CDR2 is FQNEAQ (reference sequence). CDR3 length: 15 amino acids. Trimming took 6 bases from V and 8 from J, leaving 22 bases between them. CDR3 in DNA: TGTGCCAGCAGTACCCAACCCGGGATCCAAGGGGGCTACACCTTC. Encoded protein: CASSTQPGIQGGYTF.

Regarding this clonotype: Relative to the germline gene, one junction end is altered; a read error may explain this. The chain couples TRBV29-1 to TRBJ1-2, with 8 bases that match TRBD1. Germline loops: CDR1 SQVTM, CDR2 ANQGSEA. This CDR3 contains 14 residues. CDR3 residues: CGVEGPGQVYGYTF. The CDR3 DNA follows: TGCGGCGTTGAAGGACCGGGACAGGTCTATGGCTACACCTTC.

The rearrangement uses TRBV21-1 and TRBJ2-4; the table's D call, TRBD1, was not checked against the DNA. Near its end, the DNA agrees better with TRBJ2-7, so the J call may be wrong. TRBV21-1 is listed as a pseudogene. The CDR3 is made up of 16 amino acids. CDR3 coding DNA: TGTGCCAACAGCAAAGGGGATAGACAGGGGTTCGACGAGCAGTACTTC. It translates to CANSKGDRQGFDEQYF.

This clonotype was counted between two and nine times. The CDR3 coding sequence is TGTGCCAGCAGCTCCTGGACACTGCTGAACTATGGCTACACCTTC. The encoded protein is CASSSWTLLNYGYTF. The rearrangement links TRBV5-5 to TRBJ1-2, with D perhaps matching TRBD1 (5 bases). CDR3 length equals 15 residues. Trimming took 3 bases from V and 2 from J, leaving 14 bases between them. The germline V gene encodes CDR1 SGHKS and CDR2 YYEKEE (reference sequence).

This sequence joins TRBV5-8 and TRBJ1-5, with TRBD1 as a possible D gene (5 bases). Deletions cut 2 bases from V and 5 bases from J, with 11 bases between. The CDR3 has 14 amino acids. Germline V gives CDR1 SGHTS, CDR2 YDEGEE. CDR3 DNA sequence: TGTGCCAGCAGCTTAATTGGGGCCCATCAGCCCCAGCATTTT. Amino acids: CASSLIGAHQPQHF.

The chain has TRBV5-6 and TRBJ1-2; the D is unclear. The germline V gene has CDR1 SGHDT and CDR2 YYEEEE. This CDR3 contains 15 residues. Trimming pared 4 bases from V and 2 bases from J, leaving 15 bases between. The CDR3 sequence: CASSPLPTENYGYTF. The CDR3 DNA follows: TGTGCCAGCAGCCCCCTACCGACGGAGAACTATGGCTACACCTTC.

CDR3 sequence: CASSLVPGGHRYAYF. DNA for the CDR3: TGTGCCAGCAGCTTAGTGCCAGGGGGACACAGATACGCGTATTTT. The rearrangement joins TRBV11-2 to TRBJ2-3; 7 nucleotides align to TRBD1. The CDR3 sequence is 15 residues long. V lost 1 base, J lost 14 bases, and 15 bases stayed unmatched. Looked up from germline, CDR1 is SGHAT and CDR2 is FQNNGV.

The V call is TRBV3-1, the J call TRBJ2-1, with 10 bases aligning to TRBD1. V lost 1 base and J lost 9; bases outside the gene matches: 12. The CDR3 has 17 amino acids. Germline CDR1 LGHDT, CDR2 YNNKEL (reference sequence). The DNA of the CDR3 is TGTGCCAGCAGCCAAGTCAATATAGGGACAGGGGCCGGTGAGCAGTTCTTC. It yields the protein CASSQVNIGTGAGEQFF.

This rearrangement joins TRBV28 to TRBJ2-6; D uncertain. Germline V gene lookup returns CDR1 MDHEN and CDR2 SYDVKM. The CDR3 runs 16 residues. The ends were cut back, 4 bases at V and 4 bases at J, with 14 bases in the middle. The CDR3 region is CASSYQHTAGANVLTF. The CDR3 DNA reads TGTGCCAGCAGTTATCAACATACGGCCGGGGCCAACGTCCTGACTTTC.

This clonotype appeared a few times. This chain joins TRBV6-5 and TRBJ1-2; D remains unclear. The V end was cut by 6 bases, the J end by 7 bases, with 30 bases between. The CDR3 runs to 18 residues. Per germline, CDR1 MNHEY and CDR2 SVGAGI. The CDR3 is CASSYGFGSGVIRVGYTF. The CDR3 bases are TGTGCCAGCAGCTACGGTTTTGGGTCCGGGGTGATTAGGGTTGGCTACACCTTC.

This clonotype appeared a few times. The V call is TRBV29-1, the J call TRBJ2-5; perhaps TRBD2 as D (6 bases). This CDR3 spans 12 amino acids. V dropped 7 bases and J dropped 5 bases, with 14 bases sitting between them. The germline gives CDR1 SQVTM, CDR2 ANQGSEA. CDR3 coding DNA: TGCAGCGCCGAGGCTGGGGGGGAGACCCAGTACTTC. Its translation is CSAEAGGETQYF.

The V call is TRBV9, the J call TRBJ2-5, with 9 bases lining up with TRBD2. With the DNA end fitting TRBJ2-7 better, the J assignment may be wrong. Germline values: CDR1 SGDLS, CDR2 YYNGEE. This CDR3 is 15 amino acids long. CDR3 protein: CASSVEAGGFDEQYF. The CDR3 region has the DNA TGTGCCAGCAGCGTAGAGGCGGGAGGGTTCGACGAGCAGTACTTC.

About this clonotype: The germline gene is not matched at one end of the junction; a read error may be the cause. The gene calls are TRBV5-5 and TRBJ2-5, with TRBD1 matching over 7 bases. Looked up from germline, CDR1 is SGHKS and CDR2 is YYEKEE (reference sequence). The CDR3 has 14 residues. The CDR3 DNA follows: TGTGTCAGCAGCAGCCACGGGACAGAAGAGACCCAGTACTTC. Translated, it gives CVSSSHGTEETQYF.

The J gene is TRBJ2-7, the V gene TRBV24-1; 15 nucleotides agree with TRBD2. Germline V gene lookup returns CDR1 KGHDR and CDR2 SFDVKD. The CDR3 loop spans 18 amino acids. The ends lost 4 bases at V and 2 bases at J; junction bases unmatched: 8. The CDR3 bases are TGTGCCACCAGTGACCTGGGACTAGCGGGAGGCCCACCCTACGAGCAGTACTTC. It translates to CATSDLGLAGGPPYEQYF.

In its sample, this clonotype was seen many times. The rearrangement links TRBV10-3 to TRBJ2-7; possible D gene TRBD1, 6 bases. The V end lost 3 bases, the J end lost 1 base, and 19 bases lay between the germline ends. Germline values: CDR1 ENHRY, CDR2 SYGVKD. The CDR3 runs to 17 residues. In DNA form, the CDR3 reads TGTGCCATCAGTGACCCGACTCCCGGGACAAGGTCCTACGAGCAGTACTTC. This gives the protein CAISDPTPGTRSYEQYF.

The chain couples TRBV29-1 to TRBJ1-1; 12 bases agree with TRBD1. The CDR3 totals 14 residues. The ends lost 7 bases at V and 3 bases at J; junction bases unmatched: 6. Germline V gene lookup returns CDR1 SQVTM and CDR2 ANQGSEA. In nucleotides, the CDR3 is TGCAGCGGCCGGGACAGGGGGCGCGACACTGAAGCTTTCTTT. This gives the protein CSGRDRGRDTEAFF.

The chain recombines TRBV7-3 with TRBJ2-5; D is uncertain. The J call may be incorrect, as the DNA end agrees better with TRBJ2-7. Germline values: CDR1 SGHTA, CDR2 FQGTGA. CDR3 size: 15 residues. CDR3 nucleotide sequence: TGTGCCAGCAGCTTAACTGCAGGTCTAGGTTGCGAGCAGTACTTC. It specifies CASSLTAGLGCEQYF.

This clonotype was seen many times. The chain uses TRBV6-6 and TRBJ2-7; D possibly corresponds to TRBD1 (5 bases). Trimming removed 2 bases at V and 5 bases at J, with 13 bases between. There are 14 residues in the CDR3. Germline V CDR1 and CDR2: MNHNY, SVGAGI (reference sequence). In DNA, the CDR3 is TGTGCCAGCAGTTACGCGCAAGGGGCCAACGAGCAGTACTTC. Translating it yields CASSYAQGANEQYF.

The chain couples TRBV5-1 to TRBJ2-5; D call uncertain. Deletions cut 2 bases from V and 2 bases from J, with 10 bases between. The CDR3 runs to 14 residues. CDR1 and CDR2 (germline): SGHRS, YFSETQ. In DNA form, the CDR3 reads TGCGCCAGCAGCTTCCGTGGTTCACAAGAGACCCAGTACTTC. Translation: CASSFRGSQETQYF.

Concerning this clonotype itself: The junction differs from germline at one of its ends, possibly a read error. This chain connects TRBV7-8 to TRBJ2-5; maybe TRBD1 (5 bases). The CDR3 consists of 14 residues. Germline assignment: CDR1 SGHVS and CDR2 FQNEAQ. The CDR3 DNA follows: TGTGCCAGCAGCTTAGAAGTAGGGGCCAACGAGCAGAACTTC. Its translation is CASSLEVGANEQNF. Filled out from reference TRBV7-8 and TRBJ2-5, the complete variable domain reads GAGVSQSPRYKVAKRGQDVALRCDPISGHVSLFWYQQALGQGPEFLTYFQNEAQLDKSGLPSDRFFAERPEGSVSTLKIQRTQQEDSAVYLCASSLEVGANEQNFGPGTRLLVL.